The TCR beta chain described here comes from a study of beta chain features in type 1 diabetes. This clone appeared a few times. The investigators reverse transcribed all of the isolated RNA, so they sequenced expressed TCRB transcripts. Using immunoSEQ multiplex PCR, the repertoire was profiled, and TCRdb retains in-frame clones only, with some absent. The sample lists hundreds of thousands of clones, 30% occurring once. Germline CDR1 and CDR2: SGHRS and YFSETQ. Trimming at V came to 0 bases and at J to 6 bases, leaving 4 bases not matched to a gene. The CDR3 loop spans 14 amino acids. Sequenced sample: naive CD4+ T cells from blood. The clonotype was recovered from a man younger than 35 in good health. The genes are TRBV5-1 and TRBJ2-3; TRBD1 matches 7 bases. The CDR3 region is CASSLEGAEDTQYF. The CDR3 nucleotides are TGCGCCAGCAGCTTGGAGGGGGCGGAGGATACGCAGTATTTT.